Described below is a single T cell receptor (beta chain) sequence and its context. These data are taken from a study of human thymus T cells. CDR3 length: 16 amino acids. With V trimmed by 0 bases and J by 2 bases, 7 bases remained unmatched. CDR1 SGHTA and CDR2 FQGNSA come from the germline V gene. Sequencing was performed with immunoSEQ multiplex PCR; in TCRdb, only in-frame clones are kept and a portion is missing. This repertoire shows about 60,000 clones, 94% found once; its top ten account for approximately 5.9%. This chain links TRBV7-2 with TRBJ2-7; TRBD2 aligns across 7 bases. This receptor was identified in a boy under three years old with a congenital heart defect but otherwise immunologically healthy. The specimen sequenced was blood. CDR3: CASSLATSGVTYEQYF. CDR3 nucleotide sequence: TGTGCCAGCAGCTTAGCGACGAGCGGGGTTACCTACGAGCAGTACTTC. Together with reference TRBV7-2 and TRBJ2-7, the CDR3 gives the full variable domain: GAGVSQSPSNKVTEKGKDVELRCDPISGHTALYWYRQSLGQGLEFLIYFQGNSAPDKSGLPSDRFSAERTGGSVSTLTIQRTQQEDSAVYLCASSLATSGVTYEQYFGPGTRLTVT.